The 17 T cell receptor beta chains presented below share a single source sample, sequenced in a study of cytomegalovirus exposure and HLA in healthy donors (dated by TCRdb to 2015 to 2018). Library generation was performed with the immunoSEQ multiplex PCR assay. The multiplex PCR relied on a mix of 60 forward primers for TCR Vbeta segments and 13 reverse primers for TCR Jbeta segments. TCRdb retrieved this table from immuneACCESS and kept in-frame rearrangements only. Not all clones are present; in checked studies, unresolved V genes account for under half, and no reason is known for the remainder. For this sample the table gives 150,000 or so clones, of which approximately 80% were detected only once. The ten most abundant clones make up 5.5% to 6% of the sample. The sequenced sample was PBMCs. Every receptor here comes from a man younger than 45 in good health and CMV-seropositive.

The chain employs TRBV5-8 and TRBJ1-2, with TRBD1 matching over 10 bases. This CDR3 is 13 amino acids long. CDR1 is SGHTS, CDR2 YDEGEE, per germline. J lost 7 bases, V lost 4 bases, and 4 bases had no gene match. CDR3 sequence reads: CASSPDRGLGYTF. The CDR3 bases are TGTGCCAGCAGCCCAGACAGGGGGCTTGGCTACACCTTC. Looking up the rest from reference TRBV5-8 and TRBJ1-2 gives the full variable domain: EAGVTQSPTHLIKTRGQQATLRCSPISGHTSVYWYQQALGLGLQFLLWYDEGEERNRGNFPPRFSGRQFPNYSSELNVNALELEDSALYLCASSPDRGLGYTFGSGTRLTVV.

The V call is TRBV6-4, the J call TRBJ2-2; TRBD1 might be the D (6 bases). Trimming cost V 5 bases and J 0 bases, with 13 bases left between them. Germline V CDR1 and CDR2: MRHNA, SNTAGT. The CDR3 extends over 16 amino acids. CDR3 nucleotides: TGTGCCAGCAGTCAGGGGAGTATCGCGAACACCGGGGAGCTGTTTTTT. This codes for CASSQGSIANTGELFF.

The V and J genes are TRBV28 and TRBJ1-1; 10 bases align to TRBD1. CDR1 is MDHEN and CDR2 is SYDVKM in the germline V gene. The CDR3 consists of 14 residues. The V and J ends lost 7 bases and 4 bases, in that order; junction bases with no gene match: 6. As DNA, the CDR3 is TGTGCCAGCACAAAGGGACAGGGGCCCACTGAAGCTTTCTTT. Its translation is CASTKGQGPTEAFF.

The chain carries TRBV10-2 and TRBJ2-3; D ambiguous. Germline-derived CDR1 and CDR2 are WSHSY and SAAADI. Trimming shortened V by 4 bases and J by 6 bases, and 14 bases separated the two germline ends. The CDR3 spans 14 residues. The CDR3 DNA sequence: TGCGCCAGCAGTGTCCGCGGTCGCGCGGATACGCAGTATTTT. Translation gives CASSVRGRADTQYF.

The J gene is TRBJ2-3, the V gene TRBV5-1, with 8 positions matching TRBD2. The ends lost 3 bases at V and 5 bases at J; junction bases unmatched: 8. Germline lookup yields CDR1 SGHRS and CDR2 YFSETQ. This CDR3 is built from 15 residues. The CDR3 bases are TGCGCCAGCAGCTCACTGACTAGCGCCCTAGATACGCAGTATTTT. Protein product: CASSSLTSALDTQYF.

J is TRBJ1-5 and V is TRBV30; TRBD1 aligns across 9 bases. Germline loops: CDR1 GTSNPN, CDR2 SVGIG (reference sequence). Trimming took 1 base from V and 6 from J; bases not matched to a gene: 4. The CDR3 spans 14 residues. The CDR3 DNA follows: TGTGCCTGGAGTGCCGGGACAGGGTTTCAGCCCCAGCATTTT. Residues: CAWSAGTGFQPQHF.

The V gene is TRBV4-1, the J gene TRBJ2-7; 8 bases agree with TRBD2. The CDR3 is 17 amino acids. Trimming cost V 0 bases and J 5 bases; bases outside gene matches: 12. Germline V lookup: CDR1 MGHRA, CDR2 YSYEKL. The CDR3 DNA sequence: TGCGCCAGCAGCCAAGAGGATAGCGGGATAGGGCTCAACGAGCAGTACTTC. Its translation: CASSQEDSGIGLNEQYF.

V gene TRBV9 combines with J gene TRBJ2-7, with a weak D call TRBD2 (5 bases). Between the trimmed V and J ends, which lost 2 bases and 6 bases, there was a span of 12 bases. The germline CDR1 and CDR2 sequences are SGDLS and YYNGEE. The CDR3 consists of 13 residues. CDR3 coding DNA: TGTGCCAGCAGCGTCGGGGTCTGGCGCGAGCAGTACTTC. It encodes CASSVGVWREQYF.

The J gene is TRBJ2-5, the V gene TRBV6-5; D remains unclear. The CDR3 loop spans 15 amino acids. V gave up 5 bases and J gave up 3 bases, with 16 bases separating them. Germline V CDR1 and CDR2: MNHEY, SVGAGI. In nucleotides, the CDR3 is TGTGCCAGCAGTCCCATAGGTCCCGGAGAAGAGACCCAGTACTTC. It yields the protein CASSPIGPGEETQYF.

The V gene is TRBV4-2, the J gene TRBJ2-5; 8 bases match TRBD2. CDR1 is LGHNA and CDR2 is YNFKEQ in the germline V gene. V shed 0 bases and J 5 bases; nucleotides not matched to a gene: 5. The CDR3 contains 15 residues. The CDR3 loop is CASSQETGGSETQYF. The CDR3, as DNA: TGTGCCAGCAGCCAAGAGACGGGAGGGAGCGAGACCCAGTACTTC.

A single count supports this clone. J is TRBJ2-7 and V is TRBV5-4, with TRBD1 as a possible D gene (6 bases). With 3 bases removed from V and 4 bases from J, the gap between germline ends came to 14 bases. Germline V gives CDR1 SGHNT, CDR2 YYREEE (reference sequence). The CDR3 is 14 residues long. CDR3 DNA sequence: TGTGCCAGCAGCTCAACGAACAGGGAGTACGAGCAGTACTTC. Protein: CASSSTNREYEQYF.

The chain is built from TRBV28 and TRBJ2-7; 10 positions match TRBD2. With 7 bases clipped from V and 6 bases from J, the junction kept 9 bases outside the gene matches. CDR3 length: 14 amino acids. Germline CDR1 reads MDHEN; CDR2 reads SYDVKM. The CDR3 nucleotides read TGTGCCAGCAATAGAGCGGGGGGGGCTCGCGAGCAGTACTTC. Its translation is CASNRAGGAREQYF.

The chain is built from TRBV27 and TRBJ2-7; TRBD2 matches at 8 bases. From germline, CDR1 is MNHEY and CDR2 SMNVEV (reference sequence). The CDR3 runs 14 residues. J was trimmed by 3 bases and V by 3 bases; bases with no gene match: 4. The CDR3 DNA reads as TGTGCCAGCAGTTTTACTACTAGCGGCTACGAGCAGTACTTC. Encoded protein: CASSFTTSGYEQYF.

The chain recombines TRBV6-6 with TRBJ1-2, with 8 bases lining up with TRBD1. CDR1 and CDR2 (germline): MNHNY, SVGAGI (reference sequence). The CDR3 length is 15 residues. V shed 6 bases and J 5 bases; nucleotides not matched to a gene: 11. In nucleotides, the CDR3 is TGTGCCAGCAGAGGGGGACAGGTCCTTTTTTATGGCTACACCTTC. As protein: CASRGGQVLFYGYTF.

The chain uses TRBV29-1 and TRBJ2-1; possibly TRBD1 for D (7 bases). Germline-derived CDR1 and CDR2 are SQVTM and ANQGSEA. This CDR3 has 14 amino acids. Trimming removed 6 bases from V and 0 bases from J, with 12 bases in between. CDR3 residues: CSVGGQLSYNEQFF. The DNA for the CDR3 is TGCAGCGTGGGGGGACAGCTCTCCTACAATGAGCAGTTCTTC.

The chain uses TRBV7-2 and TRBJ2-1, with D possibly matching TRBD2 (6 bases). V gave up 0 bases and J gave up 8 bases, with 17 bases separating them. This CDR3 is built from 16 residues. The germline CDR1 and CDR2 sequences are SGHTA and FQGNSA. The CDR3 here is CASSLANGASEHEQFF. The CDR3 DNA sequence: TGTGCCAGCAGCTTAGCGAATGGAGCTAGCGAGCATGAGCAGTTCTTC. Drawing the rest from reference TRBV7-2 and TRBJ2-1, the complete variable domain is GAGVSQSPSNKVTEKGKDVELRCDPISGHTALYWYRQSLGQGLEFLIYFQGNSAPDKSGLPSDRFSAERTGGSVSTLTIQRTQQEDSAVYLCASSLANGASEHEQFFGPGTRLTVL.

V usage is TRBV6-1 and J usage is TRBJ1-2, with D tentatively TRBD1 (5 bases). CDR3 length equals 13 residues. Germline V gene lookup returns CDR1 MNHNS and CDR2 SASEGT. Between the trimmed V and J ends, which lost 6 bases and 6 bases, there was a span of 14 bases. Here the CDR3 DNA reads TGTGCCAGCAGACAGAGCCGACAGAATGGCTACACCTTC. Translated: CASRQSRQNGYTF.